A selection of T cell receptor beta chains follows, all from one sample in a study of identical twins. TCRdb called the 5' RACE reads again in MiXCR, with one record for every CDR3 protein. The sample shows approximately 670,000 distinct CDR3 sequences, 6.1% of them seen only once. Sequencing used naive T cells sorted from blood. These receptors were taken from a man between 18 and 29 years old in good health. Both conserved end residues are part of each CDR3. A D gene is named only where the DNA matches it firmly. Size is omitted from some rows. Given values are once, few, many or a class for expanded clones.

d_call,clone_size,v_call,j_call,cdr3_aa,cdr3_nt
.,.,TRBV3-1,TRBJ2-1,CASSRSLRGAFGEQFF,TGTGCCAGCAGCCGTAGTTTAAGGGGTGCCTTCGGGGAGCAGTTCTTC
.,few,TRBV19,TRBJ2-1,CASSIVRNGIAYNEQFF,TGTGCCAGTAGTATCGTACGGAACGGGATAGCCTACAATGAGCAGTTCTTC
.,many,TRBV20-1,TRBJ2-2,CSARVKGGELFF,TGCAGTGCTAGAGTTAAGGGCGGGGAGCTGTTTTTT
.,many,TRBV15,TRBJ2-1,CATSRDRVDEQFF,TGTGCCACCAGCAGAGACAGGGTCGATGAGCAGTTCTTC
TRBD2,few,TRBV4-1,TRBJ2-5,CASSQELAEQETQYF,TGCGCCAGCAGCCAAGAGCTAGCGGAGCAAGAGACCCAGTACTTC
.,few,TRBV24-1,TRBJ2-2,CATSDSEGPTGELFF,TGTGCCACCAGTGACAGTGAAGGACCCACCGGGGAGCTGTTTTTT
TRBD2,few,TRBV20-1,TRBJ2-3,CSATSSAGPADTQYF,TGCAGTGCAACTTCATCAGCGGGACCCGCAGATACGCAGTATTTT
.,many,TRBV10-3,TRBJ2-2,CVISESFSGELFF,TGTGTCATCAGTGAGTCCTTTTCCGGGGAGCTGTTTTTT
TRBD1,few,TRBV7-8,TRBJ2-1,CASSLGQGLTYNEQFF,TGTGCCAGCAGCTTAGGACAGGGCCTAACCTACAATGAGCAGTTCTTC
.,many,TRBV4-1,TRBJ2-3,CASSQSGSQTDTQYF,TGCGCCAGCAGCCAATCGGGCTCACAGACAGATACGCAGTATTTT
.,many,TRBV9,TRBJ1-6,CASSVEGGGSPLHF,TGTGCCAGCAGCGTAGAAGGCGGAGGTTCACCCCTCCACTTT
.,many,TRBV30,TRBJ2-1,CAWRAENEQFF,TGTGCCTGGAGGGCCGAGAATGAGCAGTTCTTC
TRBD1,few,TRBV19,TRBJ1-3,CASSITGTGFGNTIYF,TGTGCCAGTAGTATCACCGGGACAGGGTTTGGAAACACCATATATTTT
.,many,TRBV5-1,TRBJ2-4,CASSLDPGLAKNIQYF,TGCGCCAGCAGCTTGGACCCAGGGCTAGCCAAAAACATTCAGTACTTC
.,many,TRBV12-3/TRBV12-4,TRBJ2-3,CALRSAGTDTQYF,TGTGCGTTACGGTCCGCGGGCACAGATACGCAGTATTTT
TRBD2,few,TRBV4-2,TRBJ2-7,CASSPYRTSGTYEQYF,TGTGCCAGCAGCCCCTATCGGACTAGCGGAACATACGAGCAGTACTTC
.,few,TRBV24-1,TRBJ1-2,CATSDPQRPYGYTF,TGTGCCACCAGTGACCCACAGAGGCCCTATGGCTACACCTTC
TRBD1,many,TRBV7-9,TRBJ2-3,CASTGTGETQYF,TGTGCCAGCACCGGGACAGGGGAAACGCAGTATTTT
.,.,TRBV6-2/TRBV6-3,TRBJ2-1,CASSYPHDLAQQFF,TGTGCCAGCAGTTATCCACACGACCTAGCACAGCAGTTCTTC
TRBD2,many,TRBV12-3/TRBV12-4,TRBJ2-1,CASSSPPTSGSNEQFF,TGTGCCAGCAGTTCCCCCCCGACTAGCGGGAGCAATGAGCAGTTCTTC
.,few,TRBV20-1,TRBJ2-3,CSASTRRFTDTQYF,TGCAGTGCTAGTACGAGGCGGTTCACAGATACGCAGTATTTT
TRBD1,.,TRBV3-1,TRBJ1-1,CASRLTGVTEAFF,TGTGCCAGCAGGCTGACAGGGGTCACTGAAGCTTTCTTT
.,few,TRBV6-2/TRBV6-3,TRBJ2-3,CASSSLPLRERTDTQYF,TGTGCCAGCAGTTCCCTCCCCCTACGGGAACGGACAGATACGCAGTATTTT
.,few,TRBV21-1,TRBJ2-3,CASSKLEASGREDTQYF,TGTGCCAGCAGCAAACTTGAGGCTAGCGGGAGAGAAGATACGCAGTATTTT
TRBD1,.,TRBV6-6,TRBJ2-7,CASRGTGGEQYF,TGTGCCAGCAGGGGGACAGGGGGCGAGCAGTACTTC
.,few,TRBV12-3/TRBV12-4,TRBJ1-1,CASSFSGTDEAFF,TGTGCCAGCAGTTTTTCGGGGACCGATGAAGCTTTCTTT
.,many,TRBV18,TRBJ2-1,CASSPDRDFSDNEQFF,TGTGCCAGCTCACCGGACCGGGACTTCTCGGACAATGAGCAGTTCTTC
.,many,TRBV4-2,TRBJ2-7,CASSQTPSYEQYF,TGTGCCAGCAGCCAAACCCCTTCCTACGAGCAGTACTTC
TRBD2,few,TRBV6-1,TRBJ2-1,CASSPLITGGPGEQFF,TGTGCCAGCAGCCCCCTGATAACGGGAGGGCCGGGCGAGCAGTTCTTC
TRBD1,few,TRBV11-2,TRBJ1-4,CASSLGPGTGNEKLFF,TGTGCCAGCAGCTTAGGCCCCGGGACAGGGAACGAAAAACTGTTTTTT
.,many,TRBV20-1,TRBJ2-3,CSAPKGFSGNTDTQYF,TGCAGTGCTCCTAAGGGGTTTAGCGGTAACACAGATACGCAGTATTTT
.,.,TRBV24-1,TRBJ2-2,CATNPGSATGELFF,TGTGCCACCAATCCGGGGAGCGCCACCGGGGAGCTGTTTTTT
TRBD1,many,TRBV27,TRBJ2-2,CASSTGATGELFF,TGTGCCAGCAGCACAGGGGCCACCGGGGAGCTGTTTTTT
.,.,TRBV30,TRBJ2-7,CAWTRSSYEQYF,TGTGCCTGGACCCGGAGTAGCTACGAGCAGTACTTC
.,.,TRBV9,TRBJ2-1,CASSVNSGEQFF,TGTGCCAGCAGCGTAAATAGCGGTGAGCAGTTCTTC
.,.,TRBV11-2,TRBJ1-3,CASSLDGRSTIYF,TGTGCCAGCAGCTTGGACGGCCGAAGCACCATATATTTT
.,many,TRBV5-1,TRBJ2-3,CASMSLEVATDTQYF,TGCGCCAGCATGTCCCTAGAGGTCGCAACAGATACGCAGTATTTT